This T cell receptor (beta chain) is from a study of OX40 agonist ivuxolimab in advanced cancers. Study-wide results and caveats: Also present in some nonresponders was a low level of normalized T-cell clonal expansion. Relative to CD4+ cells, CD8+ T cells on average had more expanded clones.

V lost 5 bases to trimming and J lost 5 bases; unmatched junction nucleotides: 14. This CDR3 region has 17 residues. CDR1 PRHDT and CDR2 FYEKMQ come from the germline V gene (reference sequence). Comments on this clone: Its antigen is currently unknown.

Sequenced by immunoSEQ multiplex PCR; TCRdb stores in-frame clones only, minus some. The table has 40,000 to 60,000 clones, nearly 95% seen once. The sequence derives from an adult with an advanced solid tumor such as melanoma, head and neck, liver or kidney cancer. The specimen was CD4+ or CD8+ T cells sorted from blood, collected in a trial of the OX40 agonist ivuxolimab. This chain links TRBV13 with TRBJ2-1; 8 nucleotides match TRBD2. This CDR3 reads CASSPIRDSGANNEQFF. The DNA of the CDR3 is TGTGCCAGCAGCCCAATTCGCGATAGCGGGGCGAACAATGAGCAGTTCTTC.